The sequence of this TCR beta chain was determined in a study of CD8 T cells in Susac syndrome. The ends were cut back, 8 bases at V and 6 bases at J, with 16 bases in the middle. There are 13 residues in the CDR3. Reverse transcription of about 0.45 to 1 ug RNA was carried out with random hexamers. TCRdb fed the immunoSEQ multiplex PCR reads into MiXCR, producing one record per CDR3 protein. The sample includes some 100,000 distinct CDR3 sequences, around 92% seen only once; the top ten take 0.093%. V and J are TRBV12-3 or TRBV12-4 and TRBJ1-2; tentative D call: TRBD1 (5 bases). Sequenced sample: CD4+ T cells from PBMCs. This TCR was sampled from a human donor with multiple sclerosis. CDR3 coding DNA: TGTGCCAGCTTCGCAGGGACTTATAATGGCTACACCTTC. This encodes CASFAGTYNGYTF.